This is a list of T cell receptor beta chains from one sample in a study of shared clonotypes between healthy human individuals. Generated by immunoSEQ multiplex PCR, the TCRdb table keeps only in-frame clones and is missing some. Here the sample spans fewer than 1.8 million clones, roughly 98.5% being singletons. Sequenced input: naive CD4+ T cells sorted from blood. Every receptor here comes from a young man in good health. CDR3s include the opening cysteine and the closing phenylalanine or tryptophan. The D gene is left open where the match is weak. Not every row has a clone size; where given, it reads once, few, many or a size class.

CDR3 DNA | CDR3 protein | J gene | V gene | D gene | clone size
TGCGCCAGCAGCTTAGAAGAGGGACTGTTACTTTCCTACGAGCAGTACTTC | CASSLEEGLLLSYEQYF | TRBJ2-7 | TRBV4-1 | - | -
TGCAGCGTTGAGGGGGTGGGACTAGCGGGTCTTGGAGAGACCCAGTACTTC | CSVEGVGLAGLGETQYF | TRBJ2-5 | TRBV29-1 | TRBD2 | -
TGTGCCAGCTCACCCGGGACAGGCTCCTACAATGAGCAGTTCTTC | CASSPGTGSYNEQFF | TRBJ2-1 | TRBV18 | TRBD1 | -
TGTGCCAGCAGTTCACAGACAGGGGGCCTCGACGAGCAGTACTTC | CASSSQTGGLDEQYF | TRBJ2-7 | TRBV28 | TRBD1 | -
TGTGCCAGCAGTCCATTTGACGAGCAGTACTTC | CASSPFDEQYF | TRBJ2-7 | TRBV2 | - | -
TGTGCCAGCAGTGAACTCGGTGGGTCCTACAATGAGCAGTTCTTC | CASSELGGSYNEQFF | TRBJ2-1 | TRBV2 | - | -
TGTGCCAGCAGCTTAGGCCCGGGACAGGGCCAAGAGACCCAGTACTTC | CASSLGPGQGQETQYF | TRBJ2-5 | TRBV7-6 | TRBD1 | -
TGCGCCAGCAGCACGGGACAGGGTTACTACAATGAGCAGTTCTTC | CASSTGQGYYNEQFF | TRBJ2-1 | TRBV5-1 | TRBD1 | -
TGTGCCAGCAGCTCCCGGGACCTCCGCACCGGGGAGCTGTTTTTT | CASSSRDLRTGELFF | TRBJ2-2 | TRBV11-2 | - | -
TGTGCCAGCAGCCCGGACAGGGACTTTTTTGTGGATGGCTACACCTTC | CASSPDRDFFVDGYTF | TRBJ1-2 | TRBV7-9 | TRBD1 | -
TGTGCCAGCAGTCAGTTCCAGGGGGCCGGGGAGCTGTTTTTT | CASSQFQGAGELFF | TRBJ2-2 | TRBV5-4 | TRBD1 | -
TGTGCCAGCAGCACCCGGACTAGCGGGAGATTGAATGAGCAGTTCTTC | CASSTRTSGRLNEQFF | TRBJ2-1 | TRBV7-9 | TRBD2 | -
TGTGCCAGCAGCTTAGAAGCGGGAGTGAGGGGCGATGAGCAGTTCTTC | CASSLEAGVRGDEQFF | TRBJ2-1 | TRBV11-2 | TRBD2 | -
TGTGCCAGCAGCGTAGCTTGGGCACTACCCACAGATACGCAGTATTTT | CASSVAWALPTDTQYF | TRBJ2-3 | TRBV9 | - | -
TGTGCCAGCAGTTACAGCGGGAGGGCCTACGAGCAGTACTTC | CASSYSGRAYEQYF | TRBJ2-7 | TRBV6-5 | TRBD2 | -
TGCGCCAGCAGCTTGGAACAAGGGCGACCGCCCCAGCATTTT | CASSLEQGRPPQHF | TRBJ1-5 | TRBV5-1 | - | -
TGTGCCAGCAGCCCTAGTCCCGTTTCCAATGAGCAGTTCTTC | CASSPSPVSNEQFF | TRBJ2-1 | TRBV11-3 | - | -
TGTGCCTGGAGTGTCAATTTAGCAGCGTTCAATGAGCAGTTCTTC | CAWSVNLAAFNEQFF | TRBJ2-1 | TRBV30 | - | -
TGTGCCAGCAGCGACCGACCCACTAGCGGAGACAATGAGCAGTTCTTC | CASSDRPTSGDNEQFF | TRBJ2-1 | TRBV7-2 | TRBD2 | -
TGTGCCAGCTCACCTAACAGGGGGGGCTCCTACAATGAGCAGTTCTTC | CASSPNRGGSYNEQFF | TRBJ2-1 | TRBV18 | - | -
TGCGCCAGCAGCTTGTCACACGGGCCCTACGAGCAGTACTTC | CASSLSHGPYEQYF | TRBJ2-7 | TRBV5-1 | - | -
TGCGCCAGCAGCCTAGGACAGGGTGGCGAGCAGTACTTC | CASSLGQGGEQYF | TRBJ2-7 | TRBV5-1 | TRBD1 | once
TGTGCCAGCAGTTACTCAGTCGCAGAACCTACCTACGAGCAGTACTTC | CASSYSVAEPTYEQYF | TRBJ2-7 | TRBV6-5 | - | -
TGTGCCAGCATCGCTGGGGCCAACGTCCTGACTTTC | CASIAGANVLTF | TRBJ2-6 | TRBV6-1 | - | once